These 22 T cell receptor beta chains share one sample of origin, sequenced in a study of CD4 and CD8 cells across lung adenocarcinoma regions. TCRdb re-called the PCR reads through MiXCR, storing one row per CDR3 protein. The data show about 16,000 distinct CDR3 sequences, with around 56% seen just once and around 55% held by the top ten. The source material was CD8+ T cells from the center of a lung tumor. These receptors all come from a female donor with lung adenocarcinoma. The CD4 and CD8 labels of this study may be unreliable.

The chain joins TRBV6-1 to TRBJ2-1, with 7 bases that match TRBD2. The CDR3 spans 15 residues. Per the germline V gene, CDR1 is MNHNS and CDR2 is SASEGT. The trim removed 1 base at V and 10 bases at J, leaving 10 bases unmatched. CDR3 amino acids: CASSEGGGSSYEQFF. CDR3 sequence (DNA): TGTGCCAGCAGTGAAGGGGGGGGGAGCTCCTACGAGCAGTTCTTC.

This chain uses TRBV4-1 with TRBJ2-1; 8 bases are a match to TRBD2. The J call is in doubt because the DNA end fits TRBJ2-5 better. Germline assignment: CDR1 MGHRA and CDR2 YSYEKL. This CDR3 region has 15 residues. The CDR3 region is CASSQHGTSGETQYF. CDR3 sequence (DNA): TGCGCCAGCAGCCAACATGGGACTAGTGGGGAGACCCAGTACTTC.

The chain is built from TRBV6-1 and TRBJ2-3; D not resolved. The CDR3 runs to 16 residues. Germline V gives CDR1 MNHNS, CDR2 SASEGT. V was cut by 0 bases and J by 0 bases, with 10 bases left in between. In DNA, the CDR3 is TGTGCCAGCAGTGAAGCACTGCTTTGGAGCACAGATACGCAGTATTTT. Residues: CASSEALLWSTDTQYF.

The V and J genes are TRBV20-1 and TRBJ2-6; 9 bases match TRBD1. V was pared by 1 base and J by 2 bases, with 9 bases of the junction left unmatched. The CDR3 length is 18 residues. CDR1 and CDR2 (germline): DFQATT, SNEGSKA (reference sequence). CDR3 protein: CSARGRGTGLPGANVLTF. The CDR3 DNA reads TGCAGTGCTAGAGGTAGAGGGACAGGGCTTCCTGGGGCCAACGTCCTGACTTTC.

J is TRBJ2-4 and V is TRBV6-1, with no clear D. With the DNA end fitting TRBJ2-7 better, the J assignment may be wrong. The CDR3 contains 14 residues. CDR1 and CDR2 (germline): MNHNS, SASEGT. The CDR3 is CASSEGGSSDEQYF. The DNA for the CDR3 is TGTGCCAGCAGTGAAGGGGGTAGTTCCGACGAGCAGTACTTC.

The chain carries TRBV7-2 and TRBJ2-2; D remains ambiguous. Per the germline V gene, CDR1 is SGHTA and CDR2 is FQGNSA. Trimming cost V 1 base and J 1 base, with 7 bases left between them. CDR3 size: 15 residues. This CDR3 is CASSLDRRNTGELFF. DNA of the CDR3: TGTGCCAGCAGCTTAGATCGCAGGAACACCGGGGAGCTGTTTTTT.

The genes are TRBV9 and TRBJ2-7; D call uncertain. The V gene's germline CDR1 is SGDLS and CDR2 YYNGEE. The CDR3 is made up of 10 amino acids. V lost 3 bases to trimming and J lost 4 bases, with 2 bases between them. The CDR3 reads CASSAYEQYF. The CDR3 bases are TGTGCCAGCAGCGCGTACGAGCAGTACTTC.

The table lists this clonotype with a count of one. This chain joins TRBV6-5 and TRBJ2-5; possible D gene TRBD2, 7 bases. Trimming removed 2 bases at V and 7 bases at J, with 14 bases between. This CDR3 has 14 amino acids. The germline V gene has CDR1 MNHEY and CDR2 SVGAGI. This chain's CDR3 is CASSYTQGGGTQYF. The DNA of the CDR3 is TGTGCCAGCAGTTACACTCAAGGGGGGGGGACCCAGTACTTC.

This clonotype qualifies as medium-sized. The gene calls are TRBV6-1 and TRBJ2-1; 7 bases are a match to TRBD1. The CDR3 runs to 15 residues. Unmatched junction bases numbered 8, after V lost 5 bases and J lost 4 bases. Germline V gene lookup returns CDR1 MNHNS and CDR2 SASEGT. CDR3 in amino acids: CASSQRGQLYNEQFF. For the CDR3, the DNA is TGTGCCAGCAGTCAAAGGGGACAGTTATACAATGAGCAGTTCTTC.

The genes are TRBV5-4 and TRBJ2-3, with 10 bases that match TRBD1. The CDR3 sequence is 15 residues long. Per germline, CDR1 SGHNT and CDR2 YYREEE (reference sequence). After removal of 0 bases from V and 4 bases from J, the junction contained 2 bases not matched to a gene. The CDR3 here is CASSLAGTGADTQYF. CDR3 sequence (DNA): TGTGCCAGCAGCTTGGCCGGGACAGGGGCAGATACGCAGTATTTT.

This chain joins TRBV5-1 and TRBJ2-7; no definite D call. The germline V gene encodes CDR1 SGHRS and CDR2 YFSETQ. This CDR3 contains 17 residues. V lost 0 bases and J 0 bases, leaving 16 bases between the germline ends. Here the CDR3 DNA reads TGCGCCAGCAGCTTGGCCCGCGGTCCCTTGAGCTCCTACGAGCAGTACTTC. The encoded protein is CASSLARGPLSSYEQYF.

The V call is TRBV14, the J call TRBJ2-1; the match to TRBD2 covers 7 bases. CDR3 size: 14 residues. Germline CDR1 reads SGHDN; CDR2 reads FVKESK. V lost 2 bases to trimming and J lost 10 bases; unmatched junction nucleotides: 8. CDR3 sequence reads: CASSQNPWGGEQFF. CDR3 bases: TGTGCCAGCAGCCAAAACCCATGGGGGGGGGAGCAGTTCTTC.

V gene TRBV5-1 combines with J gene TRBJ2-5; D perhaps matches TRBD2 (6 bases). The assigned J gene may be wrong: the sequence end matches TRBJ2-7 better. The CDR3 length is 13 residues. CDR1 is SGHRS, CDR2 YFSETQ, per germline. DNA for the CDR3: TGCGCCAGCACACCCCTCGTGGGGGGCGAGCAGTACTTC. Translated: CASTPLVGGEQYF.

This chain links TRBV6-1 with TRBJ1-1, with D perhaps TRBD1 (6 bases). The CDR3 runs to 15 residues. The germline gives CDR1 MNHNS, CDR2 SASEGT. Trimming removed 1 base from V and 1 base from J, with 10 bases in between. CDR3 nucleotide sequence: TGTGCCAGCAGTGAAGACAGGGCGTCGAACACTGAAGCTTTCTTT. Its protein product is CASSEDRASNTEAFF.

This clonotype has a handful of counts. This chain connects TRBV6-5 to TRBJ2-3; TRBD1 matches 7 bases. This CDR3 contains 14 residues. The trim removed 0 bases at V and 8 bases at J, leaving 5 bases unmatched. Germline values: CDR1 MNHEY, CDR2 SVGAGI. CDR3 region: CASSYSRGGGTQYF. The DNA of the CDR3 is TGTGCCAGCAGTTACTCGAGAGGGGGCGGTACGCAGTATTTT.

This clonotype was seen more than once but under ten times. The rearrangement joins TRBV6-5 to TRBJ2-3; a weak D match, TRBD2 (5 bases). Trimming left V 5 bases short and J 5 bases short, with 11 bases between. Germline CDR1 is MNHEY and CDR2 is SVGAGI. This CDR3 is built from 13 residues. CDR3 sequence (DNA): TGTGCCAGCAGTCAACTCGGAGGAGATACGCAGTATTTT. Residues: CASSQLGGDTQYF.

This clonotype showed up many times. The genes are TRBV4-2 and TRBJ2-1; D is undetermined. With 5 bases removed from V and 2 bases from J, the gap between germline ends came to 13 bases. The CDR3 is made up of 15 amino acids. The germline V gene encodes CDR1 LGHNA and CDR2 YNFKEQ. CDR3: CASSKIRTTYNEQFF. The CDR3 DNA reads TGTGCCAGCAGCAAGATAAGGACGACCTACAATGAGCAGTTCTTC.

This clonotype was picked up many times. The gene calls are TRBV6-1 and TRBJ2-1; 7 nucleotides match TRBD2. With the DNA end fitting TRBJ2-7 better, the J assignment may be wrong. Germline lookup yields CDR1 MNHNS and CDR2 SASEGT. The CDR3 is 16 amino acids. CDR3 in amino acids: CASRKRASGTIYEQYF. In DNA, the CDR3 is TGTGCCAGCAGAAAAAGGGCTAGCGGAACGATATACGAGCAGTACTTC.

Only a few counts were recorded for this clonotype. The V and J genes are TRBV6-1 and TRBJ2-1; 9 nucleotides agree with TRBD2. The germline CDR1 and CDR2 sequences are MNHNS and SASEGT. The CDR3 contains 15 residues. With 6 bases clipped from V and 10 bases from J, the junction kept 13 bases outside the gene matches. The CDR3 reads CASRGTPGLAGEQFF. CDR3 DNA: TGTGCCAGCAGGGGAACCCCGGGACTAGCAGGGGAGCAGTTCTTC.

The J gene is TRBJ2-2, the V gene TRBV7-2; unclear D gene. Germline CDR1 is SGHTA and CDR2 is FQGNSA. V was cut by 3 bases and J by 3 bases, with 8 bases left in between. The CDR3 length is 14 residues. CDR3 in DNA: TGTGCCAGCAGCTTGGGCGGCGACACCGGGGAGCTGTTTTTT. Protein: CASSLGGDTGELFF.

The chain is built from TRBV6-1 and TRBJ2-1; D is uncertain. Trimming pared 4 bases from V and 4 bases from J, leaving 11 bases between. The CDR3 covers 14 residues. Germline loops: CDR1 MNHNS, CDR2 SASEGT. CDR3 residues: CASSGRAVYNEQFF. The CDR3 DNA reads as TGTGCCAGCAGTGGTCGAGCAGTTTACAATGAGCAGTTCTTC.

V is TRBV6-1 and J is TRBJ2-1; 7 positions agree with TRBD1. The better agreement between TRBJ2-7 and the DNA end casts doubt on the J call. CDR1 and CDR2 from the germline V gene are MNHNS and SASEGT. The CDR3 has 13 residues. The CDR3 nucleotides read TGTGCCAGCAGTCGGACAAACAGGGGCGAGCAGTACTTC. Translation: CASSRTNRGEQYF.